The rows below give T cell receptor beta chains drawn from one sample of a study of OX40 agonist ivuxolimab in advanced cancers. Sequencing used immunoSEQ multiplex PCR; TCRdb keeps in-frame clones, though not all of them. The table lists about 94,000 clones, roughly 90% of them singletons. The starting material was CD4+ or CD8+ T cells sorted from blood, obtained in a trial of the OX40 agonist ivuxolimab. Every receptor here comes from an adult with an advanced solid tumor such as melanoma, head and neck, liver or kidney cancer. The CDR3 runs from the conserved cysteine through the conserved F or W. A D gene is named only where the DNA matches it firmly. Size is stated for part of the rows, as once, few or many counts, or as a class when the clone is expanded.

TGCAGCGTTGAGTTACGGGACAGCCCTGTCTACGAGCAGTACTTC	CSVELRDSPVYEQYF	TRBJ2-7	.	TRBD1	TRBV29-1
TGCGCCAGCAGCCAACAACAGGTCCGTCGTGGCTACACCTTC	CASSQQQVRRGYTF	TRBJ1-2	.	.	TRBV4-1
TGTGCCAGCAGTGTAGGACAGGACTATGGCTACACCTTC	CASSVGQDYGYTF	TRBJ1-2	.	TRBD1	TRBV6-1
TGTGCCAGCAGTTTCTCTGGACCCACAGATACGCAGTATTTT	CASSFSGPTDTQYF	TRBJ2-3	.	.	TRBV27
TGCGCCAGCAGCCAAGTATTAGCGGGAGAAAGTACAGATACGCAGTATTTT	CASSQVLAGESTDTQYF	TRBJ2-3	.	TRBD2	TRBV4-1
TGCGCCAGCAGCTTGGCCCCTCGGGACTACAACACCGGGGAGCTGTTTTTT	CASSLAPRDYNTGELFF	TRBJ2-2	.	TRBD2	TRBV5-1
TGTGCCCACCCTCCGCACCATAGCGAAAATCAGCCCCAGCATTTT	CAHPPHHSENQPQHF	TRBJ1-5	.	.	TRBV7-9
TGTGCCAGCAGTTTCGGCTACTCTGGGGCCAACGTCCTGACTTTC	CASSFGYSGANVLTF	TRBJ2-6	once	.	TRBV27
TGTGCCTGGATCCCTGGGGGATTGAGGAGCAATCAGCCCCAGCATTTT	CAWIPGGLRSNQPQHF	TRBJ1-5	.	.	TRBV30
TGTGCCAGCAGCGTCGGGGCTAGCACAGATACGCAGTATTTT	CASSVGASTDTQYF	TRBJ2-3	.	.	TRBV9
TGTGCCAGCAAAGGGGGCTACGAGCAGTACTTC	CASKGGYEQYF	TRBJ2-7	.	.	TRBV2
TGTGCCAGCAGTGAAGGGACCGAGTTTCGAGACGAGCAGTACTTC	CASSEGTEFRDEQYF	TRBJ2-7	.	.	TRBV6-1
TGTGCCAGCAGTTCATGGGACAGTTCCTACGAGCAGTACTTC	CASSSWDSSYEQYF	TRBJ2-7	.	TRBD1	TRBV27
TGTGCCAGCAGCTTAGACGGGGGGTACAATGAGCAGTTCTTC	CASSLDGGYNEQFF	TRBJ2-1	.	TRBD2	TRBV7-2
TGTGCCAGTAGTATAGTGGGACAGGGGGAAGCTTTCTTT	CASSIVGQGEAFF	TRBJ1-1	.	TRBD1	TRBV19
TGTGCCAGCAGCCCGACGACAGGGCAGACTGAAGCTTTCTTT	CASSPTTGQTEAFF	TRBJ1-1	.	TRBD1	TRBV7-9
TGCGCCAGCAGCTTGGGCGGGGGAAACTACGAGCAGTACTTC	CASSLGGGNYEQYF	TRBJ2-7	.	TRBD2	TRBV5-1
TGTGCCAGCAGCTTAAGGAGGGAAGAGACCCAGTACTTC	CASSLRREETQYF	TRBJ2-5	.	.	TRBV7-3
TGTGCCAGCAGTGATTCGTGGGAGACCCAGTACTTC	CASSDSWETQYF	TRBJ2-5	.	.	TRBV2
TGTGCCAGTAGTAGATATCTCCGACAGGAAGAAGCTTTCTTT	CASSRYLRQEEAFF	TRBJ1-1	.	.	TRBV19
TGCGCCAGCAGCTTGGCACGAGGACAGGGGGCCTACAATGAGCAGTTCTTC	CASSLARGQGAYNEQFF	TRBJ2-1	once	TRBD1	TRBV5-1
TGTGCCAGTAGTATGGGGACTACATACGAGCAGTACTTC	CASSMGTTYEQYF	TRBJ2-7	.	TRBD2	TRBV19
TGTGCCAGCAGTTTCGTGGGTCAGCCCCAGCATTTT	CASSFVGQPQHF	TRBJ1-5	once	.	TRBV27
TGTGCCAGCGGATATACAGGGGGTCAGCCCCAGCATTTT	CASGYTGGQPQHF	TRBJ1-5	.	TRBD1	TRBV27
TGTGCCAGCAGTGAACAGAGAGGGTACACCAATGAGCAGTTCTTC	CASSEQRGYTNEQFF	TRBJ2-1	.	.	TRBV6-1
TGTGCCAGCAGCCCGAGGACAGGGGAATTGTACTTC	CASSPRTGELYF	TRBJ2-5	.	TRBD1	TRBV13
TGCGCCAGCAGTGAGAGGGGACAGGGGGCGCGGGAGCAGTACTTC	CASSERGQGAREQYF	TRBJ2-7	.	TRBD1	TRBV10-2
TGTGCCAGCAGCCAGACAGGGTACGAGCAGTACTTC	CASSQTGYEQYF	TRBJ2-7	.	TRBD1	TRBV27
TGTGCCAGCAGTGAGGGCCGGCAGAGGGATAATCAGCCCCAGCATTTT	CASSEGRQRDNQPQHF	TRBJ1-5	.	.	TRBV6-1
TGTGCCACCAGGGGACAGGGCTTCTACGAGCAGTACTTC	CATRGQGFYEQYF	TRBJ2-7	.	TRBD1	TRBV15
TGTGCCAGCAGCTCGAGCGAGGGGCTCTCCTACAATGAGCAGTTCTTC	CASSSSEGLSYNEQFF	TRBJ2-1	.	.	TRBV11-3
TGTGCCAGCAGCACCCCCGGGACTAGCGGGGGAGGGGGGGAGCTGTTTTTT	CASSTPGTSGGGGELFF	TRBJ2-2	.	TRBD2	TRBV9
TGTGCCAGCAGCCGGACTAGTTCTACCTACGAGCAGTACTTC	CASSRTSSTYEQYF	TRBJ2-7	once	TRBD2	TRBV11-2
TGTGCCAGCAGTGAGTTGGGCACTGAAGCTTTCTTT	CASSELGTEAFF	TRBJ1-1	.	.	TRBV2
TGTGCCAGCCAATCCGGGACTAGCGCCACAGATACGCAGTATTTT	CASQSGTSATDTQYF	TRBJ2-3	.	TRBD2	TRBV13
TGTGCCAGCAGTTTATCGGCGGGAGGCCAGAGTGACAATGAGCAGTTCTTC	CASSLSAGGQSDNEQFF	TRBJ2-1	.	TRBD2	TRBV27
TGTGCCAGCAGCCCCTCCGGGACAGGGGCCGAGCAGTACTTC	CASSPSGTGAEQYF	TRBJ2-7	.	TRBD1	TRBV28
TGTGCCAGCAGCTTTGGGGGCCTGGGTCTCGATGAGCAGTTCTTC	CASSFGGLGLDEQFF	TRBJ2-1	.	.	TRBV5-6
TGCGCCAGCAGCCAAGTGGGACAGGGGATCTACGAGCAGTACTTC	CASSQVGQGIYEQYF	TRBJ2-7	.	TRBD1	TRBV4-3
TGTGCCAGCAGTTACTCGTACTGGGGGCAGAACACTGAAGCTTTCTTT	CASSYSYWGQNTEAFF	TRBJ1-1	.	.	TRBV6-5
TGTGCCAGCAGCGATTTCTTAGCCGGGGCTGGGGCCAACGTCCTGACTTTC	CASSDFLAGAGANVLTF	TRBJ2-6	.	.	TRBV7-2
TGCGCCAGCAGCCCAGTCTCAGACACGGGAAACACTGAAGCTTTCTTT	CASSPVSDTGNTEAFF	TRBJ1-1	.	.	TRBV4-3
TGTGCCAGCACCCCGACGGATACCTACGAGCAGTACTTC	CASTPTDTYEQYF	TRBJ2-7	.	.	TRBV11-2
TGCGCCAGCAGCCGGGTCGCGGGTTACTACAATGAGCAGTTCTTC	CASSRVAGYYNEQFF	TRBJ2-1	.	.	TRBV4-1
TGTGCCAGCAGCTTAGGGGGGGACAGGGTCTTC	CASSLGGDRVF	TRBJ2-4	.	TRBD1	TRBV11-2
TGTGCCAGCAGGGATAGGGCAGGCTATGGCTACACCTTC	CASRDRAGYGYTF	TRBJ1-2	.	.	TRBV9
TGCGCCAGCAGCCAAGAGCGGAGGGTAGATGAGCAGTTCTTC	CASSQERRVDEQFF	TRBJ2-1	.	.	TRBV4-3
TGTGCCAGCACCCGGACTAGCGGGGGGGCGAACACCGGGGAGCTGTTTTTT	CASTRTSGGANTGELFF	TRBJ2-2	.	TRBD2	TRBV5-4
TGTGCCAGCAGCGTAGATCCTCAGAACCTCTACGAGCAGTACTTC	CASSVDPQNLYEQYF	TRBJ2-7	.	.	TRBV9
TGTGCCAGCAGCCGACAGGGGGCGGATACTGAAGCTTTCTTT	CASSRQGADTEAFF	TRBJ1-1	.	TRBD1	TRBV13
TGTGCCAGCAGTGAGGAGAAGACGGAAGAGACCCAGTACTTC	CASSEEKTEETQYF	TRBJ2-5	.	.	TRBV2
TGTGCCAGCAGATACTCCGGGGAGGGACGGGATTCACCCCTCCACTTT	CASRYSGEGRDSPLHF	TRBJ1-6	.	.	TRBV5-6
TGTGCCAGCAGCGTAGGGGTCTATGGCTACACCTTC	CASSVGVYGYTF	TRBJ1-2	.	.	TRBV9
TGTGCCTGGCATACAGAATACGAGCAGTACTTC	CAWHTEYEQYF	TRBJ2-7	.	.	TRBV30